The entry below gives a single TCR beta chain sequence along with its context. Its antigen remains unidentified. Per-base quality was not reported, and no clone a single base away is much larger than it. Graves' hyperthyroidism was defined as stable when no progression to ophthalmopathy occurred over 18 months of follow-up. The hyperthyroidism patients were between 18 and 65 years old and newly diagnosed, with a disease duration of less than 2 months. Patients with uncontrolled infections, other autoimmune diseases, pregnancy or lactation were excluded. Clinical symptoms, serum thyroxine and TRAb, thyroid ultrasound, and orbital computed tomography formed the basis for the diagnoses. PBMCs were isolated from roughly 10 ml of fresh peripheral blood by Ficoll-Paque density gradient centrifugation. Trizol reagent was used to extract total RNA, and RNA quality was then checked on an Agilent 2100 Bioanalyzer.

Amplification of TCR beta CDR3 regions was carried out from RNA transcripts. A first-round RT-PCR of the TCR CDR3 used the HTBI primer set with the Qiagen OneStep RT-PCR kit. A second multiplex PCR round built the libraries, followed by size selection and purification. Paired-end sequencing of the libraries was performed with 100 bp reads on an Illumina HiSeq2000. On the authors' methods: SOAPnuke was used to process the raw data, throwing out any read that contained adapters or uncalled bases, had a mean Phred below 15, or lacked an exact constant-primer or identifier match. COPE v1.2.5 was used to merge the high-quality paired reads, and each unique nucleotide sequence was defined as a clonotype. MiTCR v1.1 was used to align clonotypes to the IMGT TRBV, TRBD and TRBJ reference segments. Only V-J combinations with frequency above 0.0001, covering 99% to 99.2% of repertoires, were analysed. The TCS score was defined as the ratio of F50 (clonal expansion) to E x V (chaos), calculated using BLOSUM62-based TCRdist between CDR3 peptides within each V-J. Welch's t-statistics and random forest reduced fewer than 550 V-J features to 13, which were used in a naive Bayes classifier (R e1071). Thyroid-blood repertoire similarity was quantified with the Morisita-Horn index. TCRdb took the public reads, trimmed them with fastp at Q25, ran MiXCR for clone calling and kept in-frame beta chains. Merged by CDR3 protein, the rows form single entries marked with the most common genes and DNA. TCRdb's processing, not the authors' own work, is the source of the V and J calls. The sample table shows hundreds of thousands of distinct CDR3 sequences, and 38% are seen once. The ten largest make up 7% to 10% of the sample.

The CDR3 covers 14 residues, taking in both the cysteine and the phenylalanine. Only CDR3 DNA remains: 42 bases, in frame from the first base. Unmatched junction bases come to 8, with V trimmed by 9 bases and J by 4 bases. CDR1 and CDR2, looked up from the germline V gene, are SNHLY and FYNNEI. The data derive from a study of T cells in Graves' hyperthyroidism and ophthalmopathy (dated by TCRdb to between 2017 and 2020). Regarding the study in general: Peripheral blood was sampled at the time of initial diagnosis, prior to any treatment. TCR V-J signatures able to tell the groups apart were searched for in a discovery cohort of 100 patients, of whom around 42 had Graves' ophthalmopathy and around 56 had stable Graves' hyperthyroidism. Prospective prediction of ophthalmopathy was tested in an independent validation cohort of fewer than 20 hyperthyroidism patients and around 16 patients who later progressed to ophthalmopathy. The roughly 91 discovery patients were randomly divided into training and test sets at a 7:3 ratio. Thyroid tissue and blood T-cell repertoires from about six Graves' hyperthyroidism patients were also compared in the study. Following sampling, methimazole starting at 30 mg daily was given to hyperthyroidism patients, and high-dose intravenous methylprednisolone was given to ophthalmopathy patients. The paper reports TCR Vbeta CDR3 sequencing of roughly 140 peripheral blood samples: over 40 ophthalmopathy, under 80 hyperthyroidism and some 17 progressor patients. The study at large found these results: In validation, the model predicted progression to ophthalmopathy with approximately 70% sensitivity and roughly 75% specificity, a median of 6.5 months before onset. In cross-validation, a model built on a 13 V-J signature told ophthalmopathy apart from stable hyperthyroidism with approximately 91% sensitivity and about 81% specificity, and in testing the same model reached 80%/75%. No statistical method was used to fix the sample size in advance, and group allocation was not hidden from the investigators. Blood samples also contained most of the expanded thyroid clonotypes (frequency above 0.001), which suggests that blood repertoires may reflect thyroid immune responses.

Recombination linked TRBV2 to TRBJ1-1, with 10 junctional bases fitting TRBD1. This TCR derives from a man between 18 and 29 years old with Graves' hyperthyroidism. Input material: blood. Here is the DNA: TGTGCCAGTGGGGATGACAGGGGGCCCACTGAAGCTTTCTTT. The translation is CASGDDRGPTEAFF.